This TCR beta chain was identified in a study of monozygotic twins with inflammatory bowel disease. Whole-study results and caveats: On the inverse Simpson index, IBD patients scored lower for TCRbeta diversity than healthy co-twins. Distinction of different T cell subtypes was not possible.

Blood samples measuring about 2.5 ml were taken per donor. From whole blood, total RNA was isolated without any sorting of T cells. CDR1 MDHEN and CDR2 SYDVKM come from the germline V gene. CDR3 length: 14 amino acids. With regard to this clonotype: As yet, its antigen is unknown.

TCRdb reprocessed the 5' RACE reads and stores each CDR3 protein as one record, lacking DNA. This sample contains about 420,000 distinct CDR3 sequences. The TCR originated in a human donor with ulcerative colitis or Crohn's disease, or a healthy co-twin of an affected twin (not recorded which). The V and J genes are TRBV28 and TRBJ1-1; with no DNA, the TCRdb D assignment of TRBD1 cannot be verified. The sample was blood. This CDR3 reads CASRPDRSNTEAFF.